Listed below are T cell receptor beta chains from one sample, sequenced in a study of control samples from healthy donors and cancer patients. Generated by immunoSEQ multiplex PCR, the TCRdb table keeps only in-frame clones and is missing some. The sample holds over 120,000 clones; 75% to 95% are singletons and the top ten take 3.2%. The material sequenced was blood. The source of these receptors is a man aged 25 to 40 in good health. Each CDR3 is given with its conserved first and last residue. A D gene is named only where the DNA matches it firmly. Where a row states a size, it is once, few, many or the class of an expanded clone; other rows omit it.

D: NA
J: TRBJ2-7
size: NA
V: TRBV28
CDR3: CASSWGSRNEQYF
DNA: TGTGCCAGCAGTTGGGGATCGCGGAACGAGCAGTACTTC

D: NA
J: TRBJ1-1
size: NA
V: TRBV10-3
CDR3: CAIRNERGNTEAFF
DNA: TGTGCCATCAGGAACGAGAGGGGGAACACTGAAGCTTTCTTT

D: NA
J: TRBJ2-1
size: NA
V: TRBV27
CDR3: CASRSYNEQFF
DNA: TGTGCCAGCAGATCCTACAATGAGCAGTTCTTC

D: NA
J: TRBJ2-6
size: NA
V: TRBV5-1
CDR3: CASSRLSGANVLTF
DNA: TGCGCCAGCAGCCGGCTGTCTGGGGCCAACGTCCTGACTTTC

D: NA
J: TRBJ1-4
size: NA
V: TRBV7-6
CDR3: CASSQEGINEKLFF
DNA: TGTGCCAGCAGCCAGGAAGGCATTAATGAAAAACTGTTTTTT

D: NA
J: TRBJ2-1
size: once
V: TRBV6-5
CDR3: CASRKTDYNEQFF
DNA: TGTGCCAGCAGAAAGACAGACTACAATGAGCAGTTCTTC

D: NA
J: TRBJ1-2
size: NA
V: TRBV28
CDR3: CASSLLGSQGDYGYTF
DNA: TGTGCCAGCAGTTTATTGGGGTCCCAAGGGGACTATGGCTACACCTTC

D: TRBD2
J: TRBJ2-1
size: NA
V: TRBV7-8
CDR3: CASSLVLAGNEQFF
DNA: TGTGCCAGCAGCTTAGTTCTAGCGGGGAATGAGCAGTTCTTC

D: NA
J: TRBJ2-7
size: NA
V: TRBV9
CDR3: CASSGRATGGSYEQYF
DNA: TGTGCCAGCAGCGGGAGAGCTACTGGAGGCTCCTACGAGCAGTACTTC

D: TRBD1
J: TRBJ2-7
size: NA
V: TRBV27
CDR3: CASSPAGTGESSYEQYF
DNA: TGTGCCAGCAGTCCAGCCGGGACAGGGGAGAGCTCCTACGAGCAGTACTTC

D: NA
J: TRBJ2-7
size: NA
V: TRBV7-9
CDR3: CASSPRLSYEQYF
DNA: TGTGCCAGCAGCCCTAGGCTTTCCTACGAGCAGTACTTC

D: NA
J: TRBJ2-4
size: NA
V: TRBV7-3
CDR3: CASSLGTYLAKNIQYF
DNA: TGTGCCAGCAGCTTGGGCACCTACTTAGCCAAAAACATTCAGTACTTC

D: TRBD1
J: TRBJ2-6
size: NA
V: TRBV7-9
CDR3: CASSETGQGPFSGANVLTF
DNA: TGTGCCAGCAGCGAAACCGGACAGGGTCCCTTCTCTGGGGCCAACGTCCTGACTTTC

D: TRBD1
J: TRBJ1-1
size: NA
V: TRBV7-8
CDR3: CASSLRQGAPTEAFF
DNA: TGTGCCAGCAGCTTGAGACAGGGGGCGCCCACTGAAGCTTTCTTT

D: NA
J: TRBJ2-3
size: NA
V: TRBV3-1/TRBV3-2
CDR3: CASSQDHGPPLYF
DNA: TGTGCCAGCAGCCAAGATCACGGCCCCCCGCTGTATTTT

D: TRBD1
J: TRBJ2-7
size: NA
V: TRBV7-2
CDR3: CASSLEDRAHEQYF
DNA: TGTGCCAGCAGCTTAGAGGACAGGGCCCACGAGCAGTACTTC

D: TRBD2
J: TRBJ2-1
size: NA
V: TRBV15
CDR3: CATSRHSGGAYNEQFF
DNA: TGTGCCACCAGCAGACATAGCGGGGGGGCCTACAATGAGCAGTTCTTC

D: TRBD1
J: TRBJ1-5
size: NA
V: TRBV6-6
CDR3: CASTSGTGNQPQHF
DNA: TGTGCCAGCACCTCCGGGACAGGCAATCAGCCCCAGCATTTT

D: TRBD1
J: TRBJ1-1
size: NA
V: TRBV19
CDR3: CASSRDSTNEAFF
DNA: TGTGCCAGTAGTCGGGACAGCACGAATGAAGCTTTCTTT

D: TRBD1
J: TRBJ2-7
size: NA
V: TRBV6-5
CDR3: CATLGNRGLYEQYF
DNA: TGTGCCACCCTAGGAAACAGGGGGCTCTACGAGCAGTACTTC

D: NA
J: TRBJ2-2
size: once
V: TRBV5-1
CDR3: CASSLNLASTGELFF
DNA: TGCGCCAGCAGCTTGAATCTAGCGTCCACCGGGGAGCTGTTTTTT

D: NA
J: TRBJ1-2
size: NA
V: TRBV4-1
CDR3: CASSLGSGTGDTF
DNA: TGCGCCAGCAGCCTCGGTTCCGGGACGGGAGACACCTTC

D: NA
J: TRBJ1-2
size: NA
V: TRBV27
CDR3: CASSFGTGNYGYTF
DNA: TGTGCCAGCAGTTTCGGGACGGGGAACTATGGCTACACCTTC

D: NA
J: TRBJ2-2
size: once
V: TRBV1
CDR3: CTSSQDPAGGATGELFF
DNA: TGCACCAGCAGCCAAGATCCGGCGGGGGGGGCCACCGGGGAGCTGTTTTTT

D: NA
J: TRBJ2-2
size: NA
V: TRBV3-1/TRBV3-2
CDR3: CASSRTGELFF
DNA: TGTGCCAGCAGCCGGACCGGGGAGCTGTTTTTT

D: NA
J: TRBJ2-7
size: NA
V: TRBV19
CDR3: CASSSTSEQYF
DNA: TGTGCCAGTAGTTCCACATCCGAGCAGTACTTC

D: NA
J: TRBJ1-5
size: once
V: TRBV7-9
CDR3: CASSLANQPQHF
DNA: TGTGCCAGCAGCTTAGCAAATCAGCCCCAGCATTTT

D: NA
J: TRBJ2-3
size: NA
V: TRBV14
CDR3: CASSQGADTQYF
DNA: TGTGCCAGCAGCCAGGGGGCAGATACGCAGTATTTT

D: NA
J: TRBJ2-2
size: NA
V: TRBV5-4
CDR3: CASSQDGVQNTGELFF
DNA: TGTGCCAGCAGTCAGGATGGGGTTCAAAACACCGGGGAGCTGTTTTTT

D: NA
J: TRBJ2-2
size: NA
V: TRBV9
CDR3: CASSVVTDTGELFF
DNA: TGTGCCAGCAGCGTAGTGACGGATACCGGGGAGCTGTTTTTT